This passage covers 21 T cell receptor beta chains from one sample sequenced in a study of cytomegalovirus exposure and HLA in healthy donors. Vbeta (60) and Jbeta (13) primers were used in the PCR. The repertoire was sequenced with immunoSEQ multiplex PCR; TCRdb's copy has only in-frame clones and lacks some. The table lists approximately 140,000 clones, roughly three quarters of them singletons. Material for sequencing was PBMCs. The origin of the receptors is a man aged 18 to 30 in good health and CMV-seronegative.

The V gene is TRBV5-1, the J gene TRBJ2-7; TRBD1 matches 11 bases. Germline V gene data show CDR1 as SGHRS and CDR2 as YFSETQ. There are 17 residues in the CDR3. Trimming at V came to 0 bases and at J to 4 bases, leaving 9 bases not matched to a gene. CDR3 residues: CASSLAVGDRGNYEQYF. The CDR3 region has the DNA TGCGCCAGCAGCTTGGCGGTGGGGGACAGGGGGAATTACGAGCAGTACTTC.

The chain couples TRBV6-6 to TRBJ2-2; 9 bases map to TRBD1. The germline V gene encodes CDR1 MNHNY and CDR2 SVGAGI (reference sequence). J lost 5 bases, V lost 5 bases, and 6 bases had no gene match. CDR3 size: 15 residues. The CDR3 nucleotides are TGTGCCAGCAGTCAGGGGGGACAGGGAACCGGGGAGCTGTTTTTT. Translating it yields CASSQGGQGTGELFF.

The J gene is TRBJ2-1, the V gene TRBV14, with 10 nucleotides matching TRBD2. Germline V gene data show CDR1 as SGHDN and CDR2 as FVKESK. The CDR3 loop spans 17 amino acids. Trimming removed 1 base from V and 0 bases from J; junction bases left unmatched: 3. CDR3 in amino acids: CASSQATSGVSYNEQFF. CDR3 DNA sequence: TGTGCCAGCAGCCAAGCTACTAGCGGGGTCTCCTACAATGAGCAGTTCTTC.

This chain connects TRBV19 to TRBJ2-5; 9 bases fit TRBD2. The assigned J gene may be wrong: the sequence end matches TRBJ2-7 better. Germline CDR1 reads LNHDA; CDR2 reads SQIVND (reference sequence). The CDR3 runs to 14 residues. The DNA of the CDR3 is TGTGCCAGTAGTCCCAGCGGGAGGAGATACGAGCAGTACTTC. This translates into CASSPSGRRYEQYF.

The gene calls are TRBV30 and TRBJ1-6; 10 bases are a match to TRBD1. The CDR3 runs to 16 residues. The trim removed 2 bases at V and 4 bases at J, leaving 5 bases unmatched. The germline CDR1 and CDR2 sequences are GTSNPN and SVGIG (reference sequence). The DNA of the CDR3 is TGTGCCTGGAGTCCGCGACAGGGGGCATATAATTCACCCCTCCACTTT. This codes for CAWSPRQGAYNSPLHF.

This rearrangement joins TRBV9 to TRBJ2-3, with D possibly matching TRBD2 (7 bases). The CDR3 is 15 amino acids. V was pared by 0 bases and J by 3 bases, with 11 bases between. Germline V gene sequence: CDR1 SGDLS, CDR2 YYNGEE. The CDR3 loop reads CASSVEGGETDTQYF. CDR3 bases: TGTGCCAGCAGCGTAGAGGGGGGGGAAACAGATACGCAGTATTTT. Combining the CDR3 with reference TRBV9 and TRBJ2-3 gives the whole variable domain DSGVTQTPKHLITATGQRVTLRCSPRSGDLSVYWYQQSLDQGLQFLIQYYNGEERAKGNILERFSAQQFPDLHSELNLSSLELGDSALYFCASSVEGGETDTQYFGPGTRLTVL.

V gene TRBV15 combines with J gene TRBJ2-7, with 9 bases aligning to TRBD2. This CDR3 is built from 15 residues. Germline V gives CDR1 LNHNV, CDR2 YYDKDF (reference sequence). V trimming: 3 bases; J trimming: 5 bases; junction bases outside the gene matches: 8. CDR3 sequence (DNA): TGTGCCACCAGCAGGATAGCGGGAGAGGGGCACGAGCAGTACTTC. Translating gives CATSRIAGEGHEQYF.

The chain has TRBV9 and TRBJ2-7; 10 bases match TRBD2. CDR1 and CDR2 (germline): SGDLS, YYNGEE. The CDR3 is 16 amino acids. The junction had 12 bases not matched to a gene; V was cut back by 3 bases and J by 6 bases. In DNA form, the CDR3 reads TGTGCCAGCAGCGGGAGGGGGACTAGCGTAGTCGGCGAGCAGTACTTC. This sequence encodes CASSGRGTSVVGEQYF. Filled out from reference TRBV9 and TRBJ2-7, the complete variable domain reads DSGVTQTPKHLITATGQRVTLRCSPRSGDLSVYWYQQSLDQGLQFLIQYYNGEERAKGNILERFSAQQFPDLHSELNLSSLELGDSALYFCASSGRGTSVVGEQYFGPGTRLTVT.

V is TRBV4-2 and J is TRBJ1-6, with a tentative D call TRBD1 (6 bases). Between the trimmed V and J ends, which lost 1 base and 7 bases, there was a span of 14 bases. This CDR3 spans 16 amino acids. Germline V gene data show CDR1 as LGHNA and CDR2 as YNFKEQ. CDR3 loop: CASSQVIGQGNSPLHF. CDR3 coding DNA: TGTGCCAGCAGCCAAGTTATCGGTCAGGGGAATTCACCCCTCCACTTT.

This rearrangement joins TRBV2 to TRBJ1-5; tentative D call: TRBD1 (5 bases). Germline loops: CDR1 SNHLY, CDR2 FYNNEI. V lost 4 bases to trimming and J lost 2 bases, with 12 bases between them. CDR3 length: 15 residues. The CDR3 nucleotides read TGTGCCAGCAGTGGACGGGCAGGGCGCAATCAGCCCCAGCATTTT. It translates to CASSGRAGRNQPQHF.

This clone was detected once. The chain has TRBV30 and TRBJ1-2; 8 bases agree with TRBD1. Germline V gives CDR1 GTSNPN, CDR2 SVGIG (reference sequence). The CDR3 contains 18 residues. The V segment lost 4 bases and the J segment 0 bases; nucleotides outside the gene matches: 16. CDR3 bases: TGTGCCTGGAAGTCGGTCTCCGGGACAGGAGACCCTAACTATGGCTACACCTTC. Amino acid sequence: CAWKSVSGTGDPNYGYTF.

The chain joins TRBV30 to TRBJ1-2; D ambiguous. Trimming removed 5 bases at V and 7 bases at J, with 20 bases between. The V gene's germline CDR1 is GTSNPN and CDR2 SVGIG (reference sequence). This CDR3 has 14 amino acids. CDR3 sequence reads: CAWYTREAGVGYTF. The CDR3 DNA follows: TGTGCCTGGTACACGCGGGAGGCCGGGGTTGGCTACACCTTC.

V and J are TRBV12-5 and TRBJ2-1; 8 bases agree with TRBD1. V lost 0 bases to trimming and J lost 7 bases; unmatched junction nucleotides: 8. CDR3 size: 16 residues. Per germline, CDR1 LGHNT and CDR2 FRNRAP. Written as DNA, the CDR3 is TGTGCTAGTGGTTTGGTACTGGACAGGGTCGCAAATGAGCAGTTCTTC. Encoded protein: CASGLVLDRVANEQFF.

The CDR3 spells CASGPSIGGKVYGYTF. DNA for the CDR3: TGTGCTAGTGGTCCCTCGATTGGGGGGAAGGTCTATGGCTACACCTTC. This sequence joins TRBV12-5 and TRBJ1-2; TRBD1 might be the D (5 bases). CDR1 is LGHNT and CDR2 is FRNRAP in the germline V gene. The CDR3 is made up of 16 amino acids. V was shortened by 5 bases and J by 4 bases, with 20 bases between the two germline ends.

The chain has TRBV28 and TRBJ1-5; the D is unclear. Trimming shortened V by 1 base and J by 6 bases, and 7 bases separated the two germline ends. The CDR3 has 13 amino acids. The V gene's germline CDR1 is MDHEN and CDR2 SYDVKM. Written as DNA, the CDR3 is TGTGCCAGCAGTTTATTTAGGAGTCAGCCCCAGCATTTT. Its translation: CASSLFRSQPQHF.

V usage is TRBV2 and J usage is TRBJ1-5, with 7 bases identical to TRBD1. The CDR3 spans 15 residues. Trimming took 6 bases from V and 7 from J; bases not matched to a gene: 12. Germline CDR1 is SNHLY and CDR2 is FYNNEI. The CDR3 here is CASSQGQTPGQPQHF. Here the CDR3 DNA reads TGTGCCAGCAGCCAGGGACAGACCCCTGGACAGCCCCAGCATTTT.

The rearrangement uses TRBV19 and TRBJ1-5, with D perhaps matching TRBD1 (6 bases). Germline CDR1 is LNHDA and CDR2 is SQIVND (reference sequence). Trimming left V 8 bases short and J 2 bases short, with 13 bases between. This CDR3 region has 14 residues. For the CDR3, the DNA is TGTGCCAGTCGCAGGGGAACTGGCAATCAGCCCCAGCATTTT. This sequence encodes CASRRGTGNQPQHF.

CDR3 bases: TGTGCCAGCAGTGAATGGGGGACAGCGGATTCCTACGAGCAGTACTTC. It specifies CASSEWGTADSYEQYF. The rearrangement links TRBV6-1 to TRBJ2-7; 7 bases are shared with TRBD1. V lost 2 bases to trimming and J lost 1 base; unmatched junction nucleotides: 8. Germline CDR1 and CDR2: MNHNS and SASEGT. This CDR3 spans 16 amino acids.

This clone has just one count. The V call is TRBV29-1, the J call TRBJ2-5, with a tentative D call TRBD1 (6 bases). This CDR3 has 12 residues. Germline V gene lookup returns CDR1 SQVTM and CDR2 ANQGSEA. Trimming left V 3 bases short and J 5 bases short, with 10 bases between. This CDR3 reads CSVEGASETQYF. CDR3 bases: TGCAGCGTTGAGGGGGCTTCGGAGACCCAGTACTTC.

In its sample, this clone was seen a few times. V usage is TRBV9 and J usage is TRBJ2-3, with 14 bases that match TRBD2. CDR1 SGDLS and CDR2 YYNGEE come from the germline V gene. J was trimmed by 1 base and V by 3 bases; bases with no gene match: 4. The CDR3 runs to 17 residues. This chain's CDR3 is CASSAGLAGGRTDTQYF. For the CDR3, the DNA is TGTGCCAGCAGCGCCGGACTAGCGGGAGGTCGCACAGATACGCAGTATTTT.

In this sample, this clone turned up once. The chain employs TRBV11-3 and TRBJ2-3; TRBD1 is a possible D gene (5 bases). Trimming cost V 0 bases and J 2 bases, with 6 bases left between them. The CDR3 extends over 14 amino acids. Germline-derived CDR1 and CDR2 are SGHNT and YENEEA. The CDR3 DNA is TGTGCCAGCAGCTTAGACAGGGACACAGATACGCAGTATTTT. Translation gives CASSLDRDTDTQYF.